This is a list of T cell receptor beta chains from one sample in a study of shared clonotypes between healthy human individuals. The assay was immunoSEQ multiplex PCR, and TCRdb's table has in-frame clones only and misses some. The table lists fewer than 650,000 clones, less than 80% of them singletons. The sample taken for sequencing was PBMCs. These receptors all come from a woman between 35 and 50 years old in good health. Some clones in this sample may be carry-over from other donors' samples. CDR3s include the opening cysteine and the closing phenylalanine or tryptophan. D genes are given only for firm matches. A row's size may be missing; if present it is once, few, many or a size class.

cdr3_aa: CSAWTGTNEKLFF
cdr3_nt: TGCAGCGCATGGACAGGGACTAATGAAAAACTGTTTTTT
d_call: TRBD1
clone_size: -
j_call: TRBJ1-4
v_call: TRBV29-1

cdr3_aa: CATSRGGGFQPQHF
cdr3_nt: TGTGCCACCAGCAGAGGTGGAGGGTTTCAGCCCCAGCATTTT
d_call: -
clone_size: -
j_call: TRBJ1-5
v_call: TRBV15

cdr3_aa: CASGTYEQYF
cdr3_nt: TGTGCCAGCGGAACCTACGAGCAGTACTTC
d_call: -
clone_size: -
j_call: TRBJ2-7
v_call: TRBV6-5

cdr3_aa: CASSQGSGSISNKETQYF
cdr3_nt: TGTGCCAGCAGCCAAGGCAGCGGAAGCATTTCGAATAAAGAGACCCAGTACTTC
d_call: -
clone_size: -
j_call: TRBJ2-5
v_call: TRBV4-2

cdr3_aa: CASSDSRTGGIGELFF
cdr3_nt: TGTGCCAGCAGTGACTCGCGGACAGGGGGAATCGGGGAGCTGTTTTTT
d_call: TRBD1
clone_size: -
j_call: TRBJ2-2
v_call: TRBV25-1

cdr3_aa: CASSVEGAGYEQYF
cdr3_nt: TGTGCCAGCAGCGTAGAGGGGGCCGGCTACGAGCAGTACTTC
d_call: TRBD1
clone_size: -
j_call: TRBJ2-7
v_call: TRBV9

cdr3_aa: CASSIGQTYEQYF
cdr3_nt: TGCGCCAGCAGCATCGGACAGACCTACGAGCAGTACTTC
d_call: -
clone_size: once
j_call: TRBJ2-7
v_call: TRBV5-1

cdr3_aa: CASRTAGGSTDTQYF
cdr3_nt: TGTGCCAGCAGAACAGCGGGAGGGTCCACAGATACGCAGTATTTT
d_call: TRBD2
clone_size: -
j_call: TRBJ2-3
v_call: TRBV2

cdr3_aa: CASSPSGNYEQYF
cdr3_nt: TGTGCCAGCTCACCCTCGGGAAACTACGAGCAGTACTTC
d_call: -
clone_size: -
j_call: TRBJ2-7
v_call: TRBV18

cdr3_aa: CAWSVGSETQYF
cdr3_nt: TGTGCCTGGAGTGTAGGGTCCGAGACCCAGTACTTC
d_call: -
clone_size: -
j_call: TRBJ2-5
v_call: TRBV30

cdr3_aa: CASTSRVGVGTEAFF
cdr3_nt: TGTGCCAGCACCTCAAGGGTGGGGGTGGGCACTGAAGCTTTCTTT
d_call: -
clone_size: few
j_call: TRBJ1-1
v_call: TRBV28

cdr3_aa: CASSTRVADTQYF
cdr3_nt: TGTGCCAGCAGCACGCGTGTCGCAGATACGCAGTATTTT
d_call: -
clone_size: -
j_call: TRBJ2-3
v_call: TRBV9

cdr3_aa: CAWSVLGTSGELFF
cdr3_nt: TGTGCCTGGAGTGTCCTCGGGACATCCGGGGAGCTGTTTTTT
d_call: -
clone_size: -
j_call: TRBJ2-2
v_call: TRBV30

cdr3_aa: CASSQDREEKLFF
cdr3_nt: TGCGCCAGCAGCCAAGATCGGGAGGAAAAACTGTTTTTT
d_call: -
clone_size: -
j_call: TRBJ1-4
v_call: TRBV4-1

cdr3_aa: CATSRGRDASSYEQYF
cdr3_nt: TGTGCCACCAGCAGAGGTAGGGACGCGAGCTCCTACGAGCAGTACTTC
d_call: -
clone_size: few
j_call: TRBJ2-7
v_call: TRBV15

cdr3_aa: CAISERGLGEQFF
cdr3_nt: TGTGCCATCAGTGAGCGGGGGTTAGGTGAGCAGTTCTTC
d_call: -
clone_size: -
j_call: TRBJ2-1
v_call: TRBV10-3

cdr3_aa: CASSHGLSVGNTIYF
cdr3_nt: TGTGCCAGCAGCCACGGACTCTCGGTCGGAAACACCATATATTTT
d_call: -
clone_size: -
j_call: TRBJ1-3
v_call: TRBV7-2

cdr3_aa: CASSQGGGRLNEQFF
cdr3_nt: TGTGCCAGCAGCCAAGGGGGGGGACGCCTCAATGAGCAGTTCTTC
d_call: TRBD2
clone_size: -
j_call: TRBJ2-1
v_call: TRBV14

cdr3_aa: CAISETAGRTSGSGANVLTF
cdr3_nt: TGTGCCATCAGTGAGACCGCGGGACGGACCTCTGGGTCTGGGGCCAACGTCCTGACTTTC
d_call: -
clone_size: -
j_call: TRBJ2-6
v_call: TRBV10-3

cdr3_aa: CASSPGLGTDPYRTQYF
cdr3_nt: TGTGCCAGCAGCCCTGGGTTGGGGACAGACCCATATCGGACCCAGTACTTC
d_call: TRBD1
clone_size: -
j_call: TRBJ2-5
v_call: TRBV7-9

cdr3_aa: CASSLVGGRAQYF
cdr3_nt: TGTGCCAGCAGCTTAGTGGGCGGGAGGGCGCAGTATTTT
d_call: TRBD2
clone_size: -
j_call: TRBJ2-3
v_call: TRBV7-2

cdr3_aa: CASSLMNLNTEAFF
cdr3_nt: TGTGCCAGCAGCTTAATGAATCTTAACACTGAAGCTTTCTTT
d_call: -
clone_size: -
j_call: TRBJ1-1
v_call: TRBV7-9

cdr3_aa: CASSSGVVPYEQYF
cdr3_nt: TGTGCCAGCAGTTCGGGAGTAGTACCCTACGAGCAGTACTTC
d_call: -
clone_size: once
j_call: TRBJ2-7
v_call: TRBV27

cdr3_aa: CASSYRGANYEQYF
cdr3_nt: TGTGCCAGCAGCTACCGGGGGGCTAACTACGAGCAGTACTTC
d_call: -
clone_size: -
j_call: TRBJ2-7
v_call: TRBV11-2

cdr3_aa: CASSLFGVRAPGYTF
cdr3_nt: TGTGCCAGCAGTTTATTTGGAGTACGGGCGCCTGGCTACACCTTC
d_call: -
clone_size: -
j_call: TRBJ1-2
v_call: TRBV27

cdr3_aa: CASSSRGGSINEQFF
cdr3_nt: TGTGCCAGCAGCTCTAGGGGCGGGAGTATCAATGAGCAGTTCTTC
d_call: TRBD2
clone_size: -
j_call: TRBJ2-1
v_call: TRBV11-3

cdr3_aa: CVSSLDRGRNEQYF
cdr3_nt: TGTGTCAGCAGCTTAGATAGGGGGAGGAACGAGCAGTACTTC
d_call: -
clone_size: -
j_call: TRBJ2-7
v_call: TRBV7-9

cdr3_aa: CAISDPKEGGREYEQYF
cdr3_nt: TGTGCCATCAGTGACCCTAAGGAGGGCGGGAGGGAGTACGAGCAGTACTTC
d_call: TRBD2
clone_size: many
j_call: TRBJ2-7
v_call: TRBV10-3

cdr3_aa: CASSGPRWTGGTPEQANYGYTF
cdr3_nt: TGTGCCAGCAGCGGTCCACGCTGGACAGGGGGCACCCCGGAACAAGCTAACTATGGCTACACCTTC
d_call: TRBD1
clone_size: -
j_call: TRBJ1-2
v_call: TRBV9

cdr3_aa: CASSVAPGPSYEQYF
cdr3_nt: TGTGCCAGCAGCGTAGCCCCGGGACCGTCCTACGAGCAGTACTTC
d_call: -
clone_size: -
j_call: TRBJ2-7
v_call: TRBV9

cdr3_aa: CAWSARGEAFF
cdr3_nt: TGTGCCTGGAGTGCGAGGGGTGAAGCTTTCTTT
d_call: -
clone_size: few
j_call: TRBJ1-1
v_call: TRBV30

cdr3_aa: CATSRDEGLPQYF
cdr3_nt: TGTGCCACCAGCAGAGATGAGGGGCTCCCTCAGTACTTC
d_call: -
clone_size: -
j_call: TRBJ2-4
v_call: TRBV15

cdr3_aa: CASSLRLVGQGRNEQFF
cdr3_nt: TGTGCCAGCAGCTTAAGGCTTGTTGGGCAGGGTAGGAATGAGCAGTTCTTC
d_call: -
clone_size: once
j_call: TRBJ2-1
v_call: TRBV7-9

cdr3_aa: CASSLRDPDTQYF
cdr3_nt: TGTGCCAGCAGCTTACGGGACCCCGATACGCAGTATTTT
d_call: -
clone_size: -
j_call: TRBJ2-3
v_call: TRBV5-4

cdr3_aa: CASSLGQGALAYDF
cdr3_nt: TGTGCCAGCAGCCTAGGACAGGGGGCCCTGGCGTATGATTTT
d_call: TRBD1
clone_size: -
j_call: TRBJ1-3
v_call: TRBV13

cdr3_aa: CASSTTSGSPDTQYF
cdr3_nt: TGTGCCAGCAGCACTACTAGCGGGAGCCCAGATACGCAGTATTTT
d_call: TRBD2
clone_size: -
j_call: TRBJ2-3
v_call: TRBV5-4

cdr3_aa: CASTFGTGELFF
cdr3_nt: TGCGCCAGCACCTTCGGGACCGGGGAGCTGTTTTTT
d_call: -
clone_size: -
j_call: TRBJ2-2
v_call: TRBV5-1

cdr3_aa: CASSPRLTSYEQYF
cdr3_nt: TGTGCCAGCAGCCCCAGACTTACCTCCTACGAGCAGTACTTC
d_call: -
clone_size: -
j_call: TRBJ2-7
v_call: TRBV7-2

cdr3_aa: CASSVAGANYGYTF
cdr3_nt: TGTGCCAGCAGCGTAGCCGGGGCGAACTATGGCTACACCTTC
d_call: -
clone_size: -
j_call: TRBJ1-2
v_call: TRBV9

cdr3_aa: CASSLFGGQGSTNEKLFF
cdr3_nt: TGTGCCAGCAGTTTATTTGGGGGACAGGGATCAACTAATGAAAAACTGTTTTTT
d_call: TRBD1
clone_size: -
j_call: TRBJ1-4
v_call: TRBV27

cdr3_aa: CAISGTLLAITDTQYF
cdr3_nt: TGTGCCATCTCAGGCACGCTCCTAGCGATCACAGATACGCAGTATTTT
d_call: -
clone_size: -
j_call: TRBJ2-3
v_call: TRBV28

cdr3_aa: CASSFLNTEAFF
cdr3_nt: TGTGCCAGCAGTTTTCTGAACACTGAAGCTTTCTTT
d_call: -
clone_size: -
j_call: TRBJ1-1
v_call: TRBV28

cdr3_aa: CATSRDGTANTGELFF
cdr3_nt: TGTGCCACCAGCAGAGATGGGACAGCGAACACCGGGGAGCTGTTTTTT
d_call: TRBD1
clone_size: -
j_call: TRBJ2-2
v_call: TRBV15

cdr3_aa: CAWNRMRSSYNSPLHF
cdr3_nt: TGTGCCTGGAACCGGATGAGGAGCTCCTATAATTCACCCCTCCACTTT
d_call: -
clone_size: -
j_call: TRBJ1-6
v_call: TRBV30

cdr3_aa: CASSLGRVATNEKLFF
cdr3_nt: TGTGCCAGCTCACTAGGACGCGTGGCAACTAATGAAAAACTGTTTTTT
d_call: -
clone_size: few
j_call: TRBJ1-4
v_call: TRBV18

cdr3_aa: CASSPRTLRSTNTEAFF
cdr3_nt: TGCGCCAGCAGCCCAAGGACACTCCGATCCACGAACACTGAAGCTTTCTTT
d_call: -
clone_size: -
j_call: TRBJ1-1
v_call: TRBV5-1

cdr3_aa: CASSLATDRAYGYTF
cdr3_nt: TGTGCCAGCAGCTTAGCTACTGACAGGGCCTATGGCTACACCTTC
d_call: TRBD1
clone_size: -
j_call: TRBJ1-2
v_call: TRBV7-9

cdr3_aa: CSVEGRTTNYGYTF
cdr3_nt: TGCAGCGTTGAAGGCAGGACGACTAACTATGGCTACACCTTC
d_call: -
clone_size: -
j_call: TRBJ1-2
v_call: TRBV29-1

cdr3_aa: CAWSVVGTGGIRADTQYF
cdr3_nt: TGTGCCTGGAGTGTTGTCGGGACAGGGGGGATTAGGGCAGATACGCAGTATTTT
d_call: TRBD1
clone_size: -
j_call: TRBJ2-3
v_call: TRBV30

cdr3_aa: CASSLGRDGLYEQYF
cdr3_nt: TGTGCCAGCAGCTTGGGTCGGGACGGCCTCTACGAGCAGTACTTC
d_call: -
clone_size: -
j_call: TRBJ2-7
v_call: TRBV7-2

cdr3_aa: CAISEGMRETQYF
cdr3_nt: TGTGCCATCAGTGAGGGGATGCGGGAGACCCAGTACTTC
d_call: -
clone_size: -
j_call: TRBJ2-5
v_call: TRBV10-3

cdr3_aa: CASSPRDNEQFF
cdr3_nt: TGTGCCAGCAGTCCCCGGGACAATGAGCAGTTCTTC
d_call: -
clone_size: -
j_call: TRBJ2-1
v_call: TRBV28

cdr3_aa: CASSEGQGPLEAFF
cdr3_nt: TGCGCCAGCAGTGAAGGACAGGGCCCCCTGGAAGCTTTCTTT
d_call: TRBD1
clone_size: -
j_call: TRBJ1-1
v_call: TRBV10-2

cdr3_aa: CSVEVGLNFYNEQFF
cdr3_nt: TGCAGCGTTGAGGTTGGGCTGAACTTCTACAATGAGCAGTTCTTC
d_call: -
clone_size: -
j_call: TRBJ2-1
v_call: TRBV29-1